The 31 T cell receptor beta chains in this list originate from one sample, sequenced in a study of human T cells and chemical hapten exposure. The time point was: patch test 3, about 24 weeks after DPC sensitization. Treatment indicated: therapeutic diphenylcyclopropenone sensitization with weekly scalp DPC. TCRdb re-called the RACE reads through MiXCR, storing one row per CDR3 protein. The sample yields about 160,000 distinct CDR3 sequences, 28% seen once. The material sequenced was whole blood, taken in connection with sensitization to the hapten diphenylcyclopropenone (DPC). The receptors shown here come from a woman under 30 with alopecia areata. Some clones in this sample may be carry-over from other donors' samples.

This chain connects TRBV5-1 to TRBJ1-6, with TRBD1 matching 8 bases. The V gene end was trimmed by 4 bases and the J gene end by 11 bases; junction bases not matched to a gene: 2. The length of the CDR3 is 12 residues. Per germline, CDR1 SGHRS and CDR2 YFSETQ. The CDR3 bases are TGCGCCAGCAGCCGGGACAGGCCACCCCTCCACTTT. Protein: CASSRDRPPLHF.

The sample holds a few counts of this clonotype. V usage is TRBV3-1 and J usage is TRBJ2-6, with D possibly matching TRBD1 (5 bases). Trimming took 0 bases from V and 1 from J, leaving 7 bases between them. Germline CDR1 reads LGHDT; CDR2 reads YNNKEL (reference sequence). This CDR3 has 16 residues. The CDR3 sequence: CASSQEPGSGANVLTF. The CDR3 nucleotides read TGTGCCAGCAGCCAAGAGCCAGGGTCTGGGGCCAACGTCCTGACTTTC.

The CDR3 bases are TGCAGTGCTAGGGCGGCGGCAGATACGCAGTATTTT. This translates into CSARAAADTQYF. The chain employs TRBV20-1 and TRBJ2-3; D is uncertain. The germline CDR1 and CDR2 sequences are DFQATT and SNEGSKA (reference sequence). The CDR3 spans 12 residues. V was shortened by 3 bases and J by 4 bases, with 8 bases between the two germline ends.

The chain joins TRBV7-2 to TRBJ2-7; the D gene could be TRBD1 or TRBD2 (5 bases each). The V gene's germline CDR1 is SGHTA and CDR2 FQGNSA. V was shortened by 5 bases and J by 5 bases, with 19 bases between the two germline ends. This CDR3 has 15 amino acids. The CDR3 loop reads CASSPGPTDVHEQYF. Written as DNA, the CDR3 is TGTGCCAGCAGCCCGGGACCCACGGACGTCCACGAGCAGTACTTC.

This clonotype appeared a few times. The DNA of the CDR3 is TGCGCCAGCAGCCTAGCCCAGGGCCCCTACGAGCAGTACTTC. Translating it yields CASSLAQGPYEQYF. The gene calls are TRBV4-1 and TRBJ2-7, with D maybe TRBD1 (5 bases). Trimming stripped 4 bases from V and 2 bases from J, with 12 bases between. In germline, CDR1 is MGHRA, CDR2 YSYEKL. The CDR3 length is 14 residues.

The V and J genes are TRBV27 and TRBJ2-7; 10 bases are shared with TRBD2. This CDR3 spans 13 amino acids. The J segment lost 6 bases and the V segment lost 5 bases, leaving 4 bases of the junction unmatched. Germline V CDR1 and CDR2: MNHEY, SMNVEV (reference sequence). In DNA form, the CDR3 reads TGTGCCAGCAGTAGCGGGGGGGCTTTCGAGCAGTACTTC. Its protein product is CASSSGGAFEQYF.

The chain recombines TRBV15 with TRBJ2-3; 8 bases are a match to TRBD2. V gave up 5 bases and J gave up 1 base; unmatched junction bases: 2. This CDR3 spans 14 amino acids. Germline V gene sequence: CDR1 LNHNV, CDR2 YYDKDF (reference sequence). This CDR3 reads CATSLLAGTDTQYF. CDR3 sequence (DNA): TGTGCCACCAGCTTACTAGCGGGCACAGATACGCAGTATTTT.

In its sample, this clonotype was seen a few times. The chain employs TRBV9 and TRBJ2-3; TRBD2 matches at 8 bases. From germline, CDR1 is SGDLS and CDR2 YYNGEE. With 0 bases clipped from V and 2 bases from J, the junction kept 8 bases outside the gene matches. CDR3 size: 17 residues. The CDR3 nucleotides read TGTGCCAGCAGCGTAGCAATTAGCGGGATACCCACAGATACGCAGTATTTT. Protein sequence: CASSVAISGIPTDTQYF.

V gene TRBV7-2 combines with J gene TRBJ1-1, with 7 bases that match TRBD1. V was clipped by 3 bases and J by 8 bases; unmatched bases: 9. CDR1 and CDR2 (germline): SGHTA, FQGNSA. The CDR3 runs 14 residues. The CDR3 region is CASSFPQGRREAFF. The CDR3 DNA reads as TGTGCCAGCAGCTTTCCACAGGGGAGGCGAGAAGCTTTCTTT.

There are a few counts of this clonotype. The V call is TRBV29-1, the J call TRBJ1-2, with D possibly TRBD1 on 6 matching bases. V was trimmed by 6 bases and J by 4 bases, leaving 12 bases between them. CDR3 size: 12 residues. Germline loops: CDR1 SQVTM, CDR2 ANQGSEA. CDR3 DNA: TGCAGCGTACCCGACAGGAGCTATGGCTACACCTTC. Translated: CSVPDRSYGYTF.

The table lists this clonotype with a few counts. The V and J genes are TRBV7-7 and TRBJ2-5, with D possibly being TRBD2 (5 bases). Trimming left V 2 bases short and J 0 bases short, with 10 bases between. Germline-derived CDR1 and CDR2 are SSHAT and FNYEAQ (reference sequence). The CDR3 runs to 15 residues. CDR3 in amino acids: CASSLFGADQETQYF. The CDR3 region has the DNA TGTGCCAGCAGCTTATTTGGAGCGGACCAAGAGACCCAGTACTTC.

The CDR3 DNA is TGCGCCAGCAGCTGGACACAGGGAGCCTATGGCTACACCTTC. Translated: CASSWTQGAYGYTF. This chain uses TRBV5-1 with TRBJ1-2; TRBD1 might be the D (6 bases). CDR1 is SGHRS and CDR2 is YFSETQ in the germline V gene. Trimming shortened V by 3 bases and J by 4 bases, and 13 bases separated the two germline ends. There are 14 residues in the CDR3.

The DNA of the CDR3 is TGCGCCAGCAGCCAATCCGGGACAGGGGGCCGCACAGATACGCAGTATTTT. Protein: CASSQSGTGGRTDTQYF. The genes are TRBV4-1 and TRBJ2-3, with 12 bases that match TRBD1. The CDR3 has 17 residues. J was trimmed by 1 base and V by 2 bases; bases with no gene match: 4. CDR1 MGHRA and CDR2 YSYEKL come from the germline V gene.

The CDR3 DNA is TGCAGCGTCGTTGAGAATGAGCAGTTCTTC. Amino acid sequence: CSVVENEQFF. The chain joins TRBV29-1 to TRBJ2-1; D is ambiguous. V was cut by 6 bases and J by 7 bases, with 7 bases left in between. CDR1 is SQVTM and CDR2 is ANQGSEA in the germline V gene. The CDR3 runs 10 residues.

This chain connects TRBV29-1 to TRBJ2-7; 7 bases map to TRBD1. The junction had 7 bases not matched to a gene; V was cut back by 8 bases and J by 6 bases. The CDR3 extends over 11 amino acids. CDR1 and CDR2 (germline): SQVTM, ANQGSEA. This chain's CDR3 is CSSRTGGEQYF. The CDR3 coding sequence is TGCAGCTCTCGGACAGGAGGCGAGCAGTACTTC.

Only a few counts were recorded for this clonotype. This chain connects TRBV27 to TRBJ2-7; 10 bases are a match to TRBD2. V shed 4 bases, J shed 3 bases, and the junction held 6 bases outside the gene matches. CDR3 length equals 15 residues. Per the germline V gene, CDR1 is MNHEY and CDR2 is SMNVEV (reference sequence). CDR3 DNA: TGTGCCAGCAGTTCCCCTCTAGCGGGAGTCTACGAGCAGTACTTC. The encoded protein is CASSSPLAGVYEQYF.

The chain carries TRBV12-3 or TRBV12-4 and TRBJ2-3; a weak D match, TRBD1 (6 bases). Trimming shortened V by 1 base and J by 0 bases, and 8 bases separated the two germline ends. The CDR3 is 15 amino acids. The CDR3: CASSLETGSTDTQYF. As DNA, the CDR3 is TGTGCCAGCAGTTTAGAAACAGGGAGCACAGATACGCAGTATTTT.

The J gene is TRBJ2-3, the V gene TRBV20-1; D ambiguous. This CDR3 contains 13 residues. V was pared by 0 bases and J by 0 bases, with 4 bases between. The germline V gene encodes CDR1 DFQATT and CDR2 SNEGSKA (reference sequence). The CDR3 DNA reads TGCAGTGCTAGAGATTACAGCACAGATACGCAGTATTTT. It translates to CSARDYSTDTQYF.

The chain couples TRBV21-1 to TRBJ2-3; TRBD1 was called by the table and not checked on the DNA. TRBV21-1 is a pseudogene locus. This CDR3 is 15 amino acids long. CDR3 region: CASSKVGGLADTQYF. In nucleotides, the CDR3 is TGTGCCAGCAGCAAAGTGGGGGGGTTGGCAGATACGCAGTATTTT.

In its sample, this clonotype was seen a few times. The gene calls are TRBV7-9 and TRBJ1-4; D possibly corresponds to TRBD1 (5 bases). This CDR3 has 14 amino acids. Per the germline V gene, CDR1 is SEHNR and CDR2 is FQNEAQ (reference sequence). V lost 3 bases to trimming and J lost 7 bases, with 12 bases between them. CDR3 protein: CASSLGRDGEKLFF. In DNA, the CDR3 is TGTGCCAGCAGCTTGGGCAGGGATGGTGAAAAACTGTTTTTT. Complete variable domain (other parts from reference TRBV7-9 and TRBJ1-4): DTGVSQNPRHKITKRGQNVTFRCDPISEHNRLYWYRQTLGQGPEFLTYFQNEAQLEKSRLLSDRFSAERPKGSFSTLEIQRTEQGDSAMYLCASSLGRDGEKLFFGSGTQLSVL.

This clonotype was recorded at least ten times. The chain links TRBV7-3 to TRBJ2-1; 12 bases are a match to TRBD2. With 3 bases clipped from V and 4 bases from J, the junction kept 4 bases outside the gene matches. This CDR3 is 16 amino acids long. The germline CDR1 and CDR2 sequences are SGHTA and FQGTGA. The CDR3: CASSLLAGGPYNEQFF. CDR3 bases: TGTGCCAGCAGCTTGCTAGCGGGAGGGCCGTACAATGAGCAGTTCTTC. The complete variable domain, with remaining parts taken from reference TRBV7-3 and TRBJ2-1, reads GAGVSQTPSNKVTEKGKYVELRCDPISGHTALYWYRQSLGQGPEFLIYFQGTGAADDSGLPNDRFFAVRPEGSVSTLKIQRTERGDSAVYLCASSLLAGGPYNEQFFGPGTRLTVL.

The rearrangement links TRBV5-1 to TRBJ1-4; TRBD1 is a possible D gene (5 bases). CDR3 length: 13 residues. The V end lost 5 bases, the J end lost 7 bases, and 12 bases lay between the germline ends. CDR1 is SGHRS and CDR2 is YFSETQ in the germline V gene. The CDR3 here is CASREGLSEKLFF. The CDR3 DNA sequence: TGCGCCAGCAGGGAGGGACTGAGTGAAAAACTGTTTTTT.

This clonotype showed up just a few times. The chain combines TRBV28 with TRBJ2-5; TRBD1 might be the D (6 bases). Germline lookup yields CDR1 MDHEN and CDR2 SYDVKM. V dropped 5 bases and J dropped 2 bases, with 15 bases sitting between them. The CDR3 runs 15 residues. In DNA form, the CDR3 reads TGTGCCAGCAGTCCCGGGACAACCAAACAAGAGACCCAGTACTTC. It encodes CASSPGTTKQETQYF.

This clonotype was observed a few times. V and J are TRBV7-2 and TRBJ2-5; 14 positions match TRBD2. CDR1 and CDR2 from the germline V gene are SGHTA and FQGNSA. This CDR3 comprises 13 residues. V shed 8 bases, J shed 4 bases, and the junction held 0 bases outside the gene matches. DNA of the CDR3: TGTGCCAGCGGGACTAGCGGGAGAGAGACCCAGTACTTC. It specifies CASGTSGRETQYF.

The chain has TRBV12-3 or TRBV12-4 and TRBJ2-7; perhaps TRBD1 as D (6 bases). Trimming took off 3 bases at V and 1 base at J, with 7 bases between the two ends. The CDR3 loop spans 13 amino acids. The CDR3 DNA reads TGTGCCAGCAGTTTTGGGACATCCTACGAGCAGTACTTC. Translation gives CASSFGTSYEQYF.

The CDR3 DNA sequence: TGTGCCATCCGCCGAGGGGGGGGGAACACTGAAGCTTTCTTT. Encoded protein: CAIRRGGGNTEAFF. The chain links TRBV10-3 to TRBJ1-1; a weak D match, TRBD1 (6 bases). This CDR3 contains 14 residues. The V end was cut by 8 bases, the J end by 1 base, with 14 bases between. Germline V gene data show CDR1 as ENHRY and CDR2 as SYGVKD.

This clonotype was picked up a small number of times. V gene TRBV4-3 combines with J gene TRBJ2-2, with 7 bases aligning to TRBD1. Germline V gene lookup returns CDR1 LGHNA and CDR2 YSLEER. V shed 0 bases, J shed 1 base, and the junction held 5 bases outside the gene matches. The CDR3 contains 17 residues. The CDR3 DNA sequence: TGCGCCAGCAGCCAAGATTTGAACAGGGGGAACACCGGGGAGCTGTTTTTT. Translated, it gives CASSQDLNRGNTGELFF.

The rearrangement links TRBV24-1 to TRBJ1-2; TRBD1 matches at 7 bases. Trimming removed 3 bases from V and 7 bases from J; junction bases left unmatched: 7. Per the germline V gene, CDR1 is KGHDR and CDR2 is SFDVKD. There are 14 residues in the CDR3. CDR3 DNA sequence: TGTGCCACCAGTGATACCGGACAGGCAAGTGGCTACACCTTC. It encodes CATSDTGQASGYTF.

This clonotype was found a few times. The V gene is TRBV30, the J gene TRBJ1-1, with D hard to call. Germline CDR1 reads GTSNPN; CDR2 reads SVGIG (reference sequence). The germline V and J ends were trimmed by 3 bases and 0 bases, with 8 bases remaining between them. The CDR3 spans 13 residues. The CDR3 DNA is TGTGCCTGGAGGAGGGCGGTGAACACTGAAGCTTTCTTT. Translating it yields CAWRRAVNTEAFF.

The chain couples TRBV4-3 to TRBJ1-1; D ambiguous. This CDR3 spans 15 amino acids. Germline V gives CDR1 LGHNA, CDR2 YSLEER. The V gene lost 3 bases and the J gene lost 4 bases, with 15 bases spanning the gap. The CDR3 region has the DNA TGCGCCAGCAGCCATCCGGGAGCAGTGTCCACTGAAGCTTTCTTT. It codes for CASSHPGAVSTEAFF.

This clonotype showed up just once. This chain joins TRBV7-3 and TRBJ2-3; D is possibly TRBD2 (7 bases). Looked up from germline, CDR1 is SGHTA and CDR2 is FQGTGA. The CDR3 is 14 amino acids. Trimming pared 0 bases from V and 4 bases from J, leaving 8 bases between. The CDR3 DNA sequence: TGTGCCAGCAGCTTAACGGGGGGGCCAGATACGCAGTATTTT. Its protein is CASSLTGGPDTQYF.